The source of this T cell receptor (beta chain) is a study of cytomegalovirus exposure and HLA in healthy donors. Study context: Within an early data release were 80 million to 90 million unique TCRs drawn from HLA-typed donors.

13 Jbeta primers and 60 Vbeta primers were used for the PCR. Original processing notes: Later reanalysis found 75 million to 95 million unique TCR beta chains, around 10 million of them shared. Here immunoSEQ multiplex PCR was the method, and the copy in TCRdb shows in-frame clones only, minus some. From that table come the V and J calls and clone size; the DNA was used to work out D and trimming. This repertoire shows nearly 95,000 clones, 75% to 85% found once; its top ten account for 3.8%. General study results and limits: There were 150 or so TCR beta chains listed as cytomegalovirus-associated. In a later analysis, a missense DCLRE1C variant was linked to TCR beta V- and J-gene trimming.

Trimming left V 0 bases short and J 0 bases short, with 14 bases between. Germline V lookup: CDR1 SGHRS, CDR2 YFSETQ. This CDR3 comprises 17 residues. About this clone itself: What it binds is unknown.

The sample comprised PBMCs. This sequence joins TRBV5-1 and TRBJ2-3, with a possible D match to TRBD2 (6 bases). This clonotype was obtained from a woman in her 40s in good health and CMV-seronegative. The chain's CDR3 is CASSLGWASDSTDTQYF. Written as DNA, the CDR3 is TGCGCCAGCAGCTTGGGATGGGCTAGCGACAGCACAGATACGCAGTATTTT.